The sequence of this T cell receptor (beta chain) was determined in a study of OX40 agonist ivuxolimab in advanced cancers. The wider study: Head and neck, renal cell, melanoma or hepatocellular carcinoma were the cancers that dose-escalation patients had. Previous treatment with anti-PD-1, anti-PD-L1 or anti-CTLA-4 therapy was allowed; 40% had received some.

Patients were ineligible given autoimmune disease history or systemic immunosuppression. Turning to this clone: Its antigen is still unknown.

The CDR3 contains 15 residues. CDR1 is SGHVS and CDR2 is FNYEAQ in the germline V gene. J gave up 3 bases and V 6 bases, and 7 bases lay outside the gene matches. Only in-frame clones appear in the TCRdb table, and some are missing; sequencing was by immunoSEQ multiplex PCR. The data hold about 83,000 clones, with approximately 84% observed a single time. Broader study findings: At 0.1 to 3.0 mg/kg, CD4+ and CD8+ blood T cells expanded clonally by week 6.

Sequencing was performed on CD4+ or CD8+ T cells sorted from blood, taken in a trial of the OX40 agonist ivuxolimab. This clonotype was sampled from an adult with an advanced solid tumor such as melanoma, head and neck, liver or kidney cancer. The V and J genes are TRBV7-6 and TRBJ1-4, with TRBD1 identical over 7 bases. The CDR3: CASRPGQKSNEKLFF. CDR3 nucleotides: TGTGCCAGCAGGCCGGGACAGAAATCTAATGAAAAACTGTTTTTT. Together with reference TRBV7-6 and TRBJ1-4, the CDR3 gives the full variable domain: GAGVSQSPRYKVTKRGQDVALRCDPISGHVSLYWYRQALGQGPEFLTYFNYEAQQDKSGLPNDRFSAERPEGSISTLTIQRTEQRDSAMYRCASRPGQKSNEKLFFGSGTQLSVL.